This T cell receptor beta chain was captured by sequencing in a study of T-cell reconstitution after alpha-beta-depleted transplantation in children. This sample's TCRbeta library carried unique molecular identifier barcodes. TCRdb re-called the PCR reads with MiXCR, one entry per CDR3 protein. The data contain about 440,000 distinct CDR3 sequences, 43% of them seen just once; the ten biggest clones take up under 30%. On this clonotype itself: Its antigen is currently unknown.

General study results and limits: By one year post-transplant, T-cell counts and diversity largely arose from T cells that were newly produced. Surviving thymic progenitors and recipient T cells were the source of high TCRbeta diversity at day 60 in some patients. Where alpha-beta T cells came from about two months after transplant was reportedly several hundred expanded graft clones.

The sample in question was PBMCs, obtained before TCRalphabeta/CD19-depleted stem cell transplant. The receptor's source is a girl aged 2-15 years with aplastic anemia, due to receive a stem cell transplant.

DNA of the CDR3: TGTGCCAGCAGAAGACTAGCGGTTCCCACAGATACGCAGTATTTT. It translates to CASRRLAVPTDTQYF. The V call is TRBV7-6, the J call TRBJ2-3; 9 bases match TRBD2. Trimming took 6 bases from V and 2 from J; bases not matched to a gene: 6. CDR3 length: 15 amino acids. Germline V gene data show CDR1 as SGHVS and CDR2 as FNYEAQ.